This TCR beta chain was profiled in a study of T cells after yellow fever vaccination. TCRdb recomputed calls from the 5' RACE reads with MiXCR, one row per CDR3 protein. The sample comprises about 330,000 distinct CDR3 sequences, 4.1% of which are singletons, and roughly 25% rests with the top ten. The receptor's source is a young man who received the YFV17D yellow fever vaccine. This specimen was PBMCs, taken 5 days after the yellow fever booster vaccination.

The CDR3 here is CSVAAATNEKLFF. The CDR3 DNA reads TGCAGCGTGGCAGCTGCAACTAATGAAAAACTGTTTTTT. The rearrangement joins TRBV29-1 to TRBJ1-4; D is unresolved. Between the trimmed V and J ends, which lost 6 bases and 0 bases, there was a span of 8 bases. The germline CDR1 and CDR2 sequences are SQVTM and ANQGSEA. The CDR3 runs to 13 residues.